The 23 T cell receptor beta chains below were found in one sample sequenced in a study of human T cells and chemical hapten exposure. The time point is: healthy volunteer bleed at 2 weeks. Unfractionated whole blood yielded the extracted total RNA. Using its own MiXCR run on the RACE reads, TCRdb lists one record per CDR3 protein. The table lists roughly 130,000 distinct CDR3 sequences, approximately 8.3% of them singletons. The sequenced material came from whole blood. These receptors originate from a male donor in good health. Some clones in this sample may be carry-over from other donors' samples.

This clonotype occurred many times. V is TRBV7-9 and J is TRBJ2-3; 10 bases are shared with TRBD1. The CDR3 is 16 amino acids. The germline CDR1 and CDR2 sequences are SEHNR and FQNEAQ (reference sequence). With 5 bases clipped from V and 2 bases from J, the junction kept 7 bases outside the gene matches. This CDR3 reads CASSPRQGAATDTQYF. The CDR3 bases are TGTGCCAGCAGCCCAAGACAGGGGGCCGCCACAGATACGCAGTATTTT.

This clonotype has more than one count but fewer than ten. The rearrangement uses TRBV19 and TRBJ1-5, with TRBD1 matching over 7 bases. Germline V gene data show CDR1 as LNHDA and CDR2 as SQIVND (reference sequence). The length of the CDR3 is 14 residues. The V segment lost 9 bases and the J segment 1 base; nucleotides outside the gene matches: 6. CDR3 amino acids: CASSDRASNQPQHF. The CDR3 DNA sequence: TGTGCCAGCTCAGACAGGGCGAGCAATCAGCCCCAGCATTTT.

The sample holds a few counts of this clonotype. V and J are TRBV18 and TRBJ2-1; 12 bases are shared with TRBD2. The germline V gene encodes CDR1 KGHSH and CDR2 LQKENI. The ends lost 3 bases at V and 8 bases at J; junction bases unmatched: 5. This CDR3 is 15 amino acids long. CDR3 nucleotide sequence: TGTGCCAGCTCACCGCTAGCGGGAGGGCCCGATGAGCAGTTCTTC. It codes for CASSPLAGGPDEQFF.

The chain links TRBV5-1 to TRBJ1-1; possible D gene TRBD1, 5 bases. Germline loops: CDR1 SGHRS, CDR2 YFSETQ. V dropped 0 bases and J dropped 3 bases, with 9 bases sitting between them. This CDR3 comprises 14 residues. Here the CDR3 reads CASSLGGVYTEAFF. The CDR3 region has the DNA TGCGCCAGCAGCTTGGGAGGGGTTTACACTGAAGCTTTCTTT.

This clonotype was found many times. The V and J genes are TRBV7-2 and TRBJ2-7, with a possible D match to TRBD1 (6 bases). Per the germline V gene, CDR1 is SGHTA and CDR2 is FQGNSA. CDR3 length: 14 residues. V lost 4 bases and J lost 1, with 11 bases in between. The CDR3 spells CASSSNRVSYEQYF. DNA of the CDR3: TGTGCCAGCAGCTCTAACAGGGTATCCTACGAGCAGTACTTC.

This clonotype showed up just a few times. The V gene is TRBV6-2 or TRBV6-3, the J gene TRBJ2-3; 8 nucleotides align to TRBD1. The J segment lost 6 bases and the V segment lost 6 bases, leaving 11 bases of the junction unmatched. The CDR3 totals 15 residues. Germline loops: CDR1 MNHEY, CDR2 SVGEGT. CDR3 bases: TGTGCCAGCAGCTCTTCAGGGGGCCATGTGGATACGCAGTATTTT. Residues: CASSSSGGHVDTQYF.

The V call is TRBV5-4, the J call TRBJ2-7; 7 bases agree with TRBD1. The CDR3 runs to 13 residues. CDR1 SGHNT and CDR2 YYREEE come from the germline V gene (reference sequence). V was clipped by 4 bases and J by 3 bases; unmatched bases: 4. CDR3 residues: CASSGTGDYEQYF. DNA of the CDR3: TGTGCCAGCAGCGGAACAGGGGACTACGAGCAGTACTTC.

In its sample, this clonotype was seen many times. V is TRBV29-1 and J is TRBJ2-1; D is perhaps TRBD2 (5 bases). V gave up 6 bases and J gave up 5 bases, with 11 bases separating them. In germline, CDR1 is SQVTM, CDR2 ANQGSEA. This CDR3 is built from 12 residues. CDR3 nucleotide sequence: TGCAGCGTAGGGAGAAACCACAATGAGCAGTTCTTC. Translated: CSVGRNHNEQFF.

This chain joins TRBV12-3 or TRBV12-4 and TRBJ2-7; 7 bases are a match to TRBD2. Losses at the gene ends were 3 bases for V and 1 base for J; bases not matched to a gene: 6. This CDR3 is 15 amino acids long. The CDR3 is CASSFYERGSYEQYF. DNA for the CDR3: TGTGCCAGCAGTTTTTATGAGCGGGGTTCCTACGAGCAGTACTTC.

This clonotype was picked up a small number of times. The J gene is TRBJ2-3, the V gene TRBV3-1, with 11 bases matching TRBD2. CDR3 length: 16 amino acids. Germline assignment: CDR1 LGHDT and CDR2 YNNKEL (reference sequence). The ends lost 4 bases at V and 5 bases at J; junction bases unmatched: 8. The CDR3 region has the DNA TGTGCCAGCAGCCCACAACTAGCGGGAGTGTTAGATACGCAGTATTTT. This gives the protein CASSPQLAGVLDTQYF.

This clonotype has more than one count but fewer than ten. CDR3 protein: CASSPRTSGGGGNEQFF. The CDR3, as DNA: TGTGCCAGCAGCCCTCGGACTAGCGGGGGCGGGGGCAATGAGCAGTTCTTC. The J gene is TRBJ2-1, the V gene TRBV3-1, with 13 nucleotides matching TRBD2. With V trimmed by 4 bases and J by 6 bases, 9 bases remained unmatched. The CDR3 loop spans 17 amino acids. Looked up from germline, CDR1 is LGHDT and CDR2 is YNNKEL (reference sequence).

This clonotype was seen only once. A clone one base away is much larger, so this may be a read error. The chain carries TRBV10-3 and TRBJ2-5, with a possible D match to TRBD2 (6 bases). V lost 4 bases, J lost 0 bases, and 9 bases lay in between. Germline loops: CDR1 ENHRY, CDR2 SYGVKD. The CDR3 loop spans 14 amino acids. The CDR3 reads CAISVASDQETQYF. DNA of the CDR3: TGTGCCATCAGTGTGGCTAGCGACCAAGAGACCCAGTACTTC.

This clonotype showed up just a few times. The CDR3 nucleotides read TGCAGTGCAACAACCACAACTGGGGATACGCAGTATTTT. Its protein product is CSATTTTGDTQYF. This chain joins TRBV20-1 and TRBJ2-3, with D unresolved. The germline V gene has CDR1 DFQATT and CDR2 SNEGSKA (reference sequence). This CDR3 is built from 13 residues. V lost 6 bases and J lost 6, with 16 bases in between.

V is TRBV7-8 and J is TRBJ2-1; D is perhaps TRBD2 (6 bases). The germline V and J ends were trimmed by 4 bases and 15 bases, with 16 bases remaining between them. There are 12 residues in the CDR3. CDR1 is SGHVS, CDR2 FQNEAQ, per germline. CDR3 amino acids: CASSSTSSGRFF. The CDR3 bases are TGTGCCAGCAGCTCGACTAGTTCGGGCCGGTTCTTC.

This clonotype has a handful of counts. The rearrangement joins TRBV4-3 to TRBJ2-5, with TRBD2 as a possible D gene (5 bases). Trimming pared 0 bases from V and 7 bases from J, leaving 9 bases between. Germline V gene sequence: CDR1 LGHNA, CDR2 YSLEER. The CDR3 covers 13 residues. CDR3 DNA sequence: TGCGCCAGCAGCCAAGATCCACTAGGGACCCAGTACTTC. Translated: CASSQDPLGTQYF.

This clonotype was picked up a small number of times. The chain employs TRBV3-1 and TRBJ1-5, with TRBD1 as a possible D gene (6 bases). The CDR3 runs to 12 residues. V dropped 0 bases and J dropped 14 bases, with 11 bases sitting between them. Germline V gene lookup returns CDR1 LGHDT and CDR2 YNNKEL (reference sequence). The CDR3 DNA is TGTGCCAGCAGCCAAGAACCGGGGGCAAAGCATTTT. As protein: CASSQEPGAKHF. The full variable domain, rest sourced from reference TRBV3-1 and TRBJ1-5, is DTAVSQTPKYLVTQMGNDKSIKCEQNLGHDTMYWYKQDSKKFLKIMFSYNNKELIINETVPNRFSPKSPDKAHLNLHINSLELGDSAVYFCASSQEPGAKHFGDGTRLSIL.

This clonotype was detected many times. The chain recombines TRBV12-3 or TRBV12-4 with TRBJ1-5; tentative D call: TRBD1 (5 bases). The V and J ends lost 6 bases and 4 bases respectively, with 13 bases between them. This CDR3 has 14 residues. The CDR3 sequence is CASRVRVGNQPQHF. In DNA form, the CDR3 reads TGTGCCAGCAGGGTCAGGGTTGGTAATCAGCCCCAGCATTTT.

To note about this clonotype: This may come from a read error, since a much larger clone is one base off. In this CDR3 the conserved last residue, phenylalanine or tryptophan, is missing, so a read error is likely. The chain carries TRBV15 and TRBJ1-5; D is unclear. V lost 2 bases to trimming and J lost 3 bases, with 5 bases between them. Per germline, CDR1 LNHNV and CDR2 YYDKDF (reference sequence). The CDR3 loop spans 13 amino acids. The CDR3 spells CATSRQVNQPQHL. In nucleotides, the CDR3 is TGTGCCACCAGCAGACAGGTCAATCAGCCCCAGCATCTT.

In its sample, this clonotype was seen a few times. The genes are TRBV4-1 and TRBJ2-7, with TRBD1 matching over 8 bases. With V trimmed by 3 bases and J by 6 bases, 4 bases remained unmatched. The CDR3 runs 13 residues. Germline V gene sequence: CDR1 MGHRA, CDR2 YSYEKL. CDR3 region: CASSQGDRSEQYF. CDR3 in DNA: TGCGCCAGCAGCCAGGGGGACAGGAGCGAGCAGTACTTC.

This chain joins TRBV28 and TRBJ2-1; 12 bases line up with TRBD2. This CDR3 has 15 residues. V shed 6 bases, J shed 9 bases, and the junction held 9 bases outside the gene matches. Germline assignment: CDR1 MDHEN and CDR2 SYDVKM. This chain's CDR3 is CASSLRLAGEGEQFF. The CDR3 coding sequence is TGTGCCAGCAGCCTCAGACTAGCGGGAGAGGGTGAGCAGTTCTTC.

This clonotype has at least ten counts. The rearrangement links TRBV9 to TRBJ2-3; unclear D gene. The V gene lost 0 bases and the J gene lost 3 bases, with 5 bases spanning the gap. The CDR3 is made up of 13 amino acids. Germline CDR1 SGDLS, CDR2 YYNGEE. The CDR3 spells CASSVGRTDTQYF. As DNA, the CDR3 is TGTGCCAGCAGCGTAGGAAGGACAGATACGCAGTATTTT. Drawing the rest from reference TRBV9 and TRBJ2-3, the complete variable domain is DSGVTQTPKHLITATGQRVTLRCSPRSGDLSVYWYQQSLDQGLQFLIQYYNGEERAKGNILERFSAQQFPDLHSELNLSSLELGDSALYFCASSVGRTDTQYFGPGTRLTVL.

This clonotype came up a few times. This chain uses TRBV6-6 with TRBJ2-7; D may match TRBD1 or TRBD2 (5 bases each). The CDR3 sequence is 12 residues long. Trimming left V 8 bases short and J 4 bases short, with 12 bases between. Germline values: CDR1 MNHNY, CDR2 SVGAGI (reference sequence). DNA for the CDR3: TGTGCCAGCGGGGACCAAGAGTACGAGCAGTACTTC. Its protein product is CASGDQEYEQYF.

This clonotype was picked up many times. V usage is TRBV6-1 and J usage is TRBJ1-6, with unresolved D. Trimming took off 5 bases at V and 5 bases at J, with 16 bases between the two ends. CDR1 and CDR2 from the germline V gene are MNHNS and SASEGT. This CDR3 has 16 residues. CDR3 residues: CASSNLPDADNSPLHF. CDR3 bases: TGTGCCAGCAGTAACCTTCCGGACGCCGATAATTCACCCCTCCACTTT.